This T cell receptor beta chain originates from a study of PD-1 blockade in classical Hodgkin lymphoma. Study-level background: Each patient was given nivolumab 3 mg/kg through a vein every 2 weeks. Study results and limitations: Similar baseline diversity was found in complete responders and newly diagnosed patients.

The sample's time point: cycle 4 day 1 (C4D1), after five to seven weeks of nivolumab. Following autologous stem cell transplantation, relapse occurred in every patient, and exposure to brentuximab vedotin varied. Classifying best responses yielded complete response, partial response or progressive disease. Of note for this clone: The antigen remains unidentified.

Libraries were prepared by immunoSEQ multiplex PCR; TCRdb keeps only in-frame clonotypes and omits some of them. Of 35,000 to 50,000 clones listed, 60% to 70% are singletons. V was clipped by 6 bases and J by 2 bases; unmatched bases: 10. This CDR3 contains 15 residues. Germline-derived CDR1 and CDR2 are MDHEN and SYDVKM. The TCR originated in a human donor with classical Hodgkin lymphoma. The chain links TRBV28 to TRBJ2-7, with TRBD2 matching 7 bases. The specimen was peripheral blood mononuclear cells (PBMCs), collected before the fourth cycle of nivolumab. The CDR3 DNA is TGTGCCAGCAGGCGGGGCGCGGGAGTGGCCTACGAGCAGTACTTC. Its protein is CASRRGAGVAYEQYF.